A single sample gave rise to the 21 T cell receptor beta chains below, sequenced in a study of blood T cell repertoires in COVID-19. Repertoires were generated with immunoSEQ multiplex PCR, while TCRdb's copy carries only in-frame clones and drops some. The sample contains roughly 180,000 clones, 75% to 90% of which appear only once. Sequenced input: PBMCs or T cells enriched from blood (not recorded which). The receptors come from a man aged 40-49 years who had recovered from COVID-19.

This chain uses TRBV7-9 with TRBJ1-1; D gene ambiguous. The CDR3 runs to 15 residues. The V and J ends lost 2 bases and 0 bases respectively, with 10 bases between them. Germline V gene data show CDR1 as SEHNR and CDR2 as FQNEAQ (reference sequence). The CDR3 region has the DNA TGTGCCAGCAGCTTACCCTGGGCGATGAACACTGAAGCTTTCTTT. This codes for CASSLPWAMNTEAFF.

The V and J genes are TRBV6-1 and TRBJ2-5, with TRBD2 identical over 8 bases. CDR1 and CDR2 from the germline V gene are MNHNS and SASEGT. The CDR3 totals 16 residues. Trimming cost V 3 bases and J 5 bases; bases outside gene matches: 11. CDR3 amino acids: CASSEWRGVLPETQYF. CDR3 sequence (DNA): TGTGCCAGCAGTGAGTGGCGGGGGGTGCTCCCGGAGACCCAGTACTTC.

This chain uses TRBV30 with TRBJ1-5; 9 nucleotides match TRBD1. CDR1 GTSNPN and CDR2 SVGIG come from the germline V gene (reference sequence). The ends lost 5 bases at V and 7 bases at J; junction bases unmatched: 9. The CDR3 runs 14 residues. The CDR3 protein is CAWVEGTGKQPQHF. The CDR3 DNA sequence: TGTGCCTGGGTCGAAGGGACAGGGAAGCAGCCCCAGCATTTT.

The gene calls are TRBV15 and TRBJ1-5; D is ambiguous. This CDR3 is built from 13 residues. CDR1 LNHNV and CDR2 YYDKDF come from the germline V gene (reference sequence). Trimming cost V 0 bases and J 5 bases, with 5 bases left between them. The CDR3 region is CATSRDRDQPQHF. CDR3 in DNA: TGTGCCACCAGCAGAGATCGGGATCAGCCCCAGCATTTT.

The chain links TRBV12-3 or TRBV12-4 to TRBJ1-2; 9 nucleotides align to TRBD1. Losses at the gene ends were 5 bases for V and 8 bases for J; bases not matched to a gene: 6. The CDR3 consists of 13 residues. The CDR3 bases are TGTGCCAGCAGTACAGGGGGCTTTGGAGGCTACACCTTC. Its protein is CASSTGGFGGYTF.

This clone is a singleton in its sample. V and J are TRBV5-1 and TRBJ1-5; perhaps TRBD1 as D (5 bases). Looked up from germline, CDR1 is SGHRS and CDR2 is YFSETQ. V lost 0 bases and J 5 bases, leaving 6 bases between the germline ends. This CDR3 spans 13 amino acids. The CDR3, as DNA: TGCGCCAGCAGCTTGGCAGGGTATCAGCCCCAGCATTTT. This codes for CASSLAGYQPQHF.

The rearrangement links TRBV20-1 to TRBJ1-2; maybe TRBD1 (5 bases). Germline values: CDR1 DFQATT, CDR2 SNEGSKA (reference sequence). The CDR3 covers 13 residues. Trimming pared 3 bases from V and 8 bases from J, leaving 16 bases between. The CDR3 spells CSASWELREGYTF. Here the CDR3 DNA reads TGCAGTGCTAGTTGGGAACTCAGGGAAGGCTACACCTTC.

This clone was seen only once. The chain has TRBV5-1 and TRBJ2-7; TRBD2 matches 9 bases. The germline gives CDR1 SGHRS, CDR2 YFSETQ. V was clipped by 4 bases and J by 2 bases; unmatched bases: 7. CDR3 size: 15 residues. CDR3 bases: TGCGCCAGCAGCAGGGAAGGCGGGGGGGCCTACGAGCAGTACTTC. Translation gives CASSREGGGAYEQYF.

V gene TRBV7-9 combines with J gene TRBJ2-1; TRBD1 agrees at 9 bases. The ends lost 5 bases at V and 15 bases at J; junction bases unmatched: 8. Germline V CDR1 and CDR2: SEHNR, FQNEAQ (reference sequence). The CDR3 is made up of 12 amino acids. Written as DNA, the CDR3 is TGTGCCAGCAGCCTTGGTCGACAGGGGGGGTTCTTC. This encodes CASSLGRQGGFF.

The chain has TRBV27 and TRBJ2-5; 7 bases are a match to TRBD1. CDR1 is MNHEY, CDR2 SMNVEV, per germline (reference sequence). V lost 1 base, J lost 2 bases, and 4 bases stayed unmatched. CDR3 size: 15 residues. The CDR3 nucleotides are TGTGCCAGCAGTTTATACAGGGGCCAACAAGAGACCCAGTACTTC. The encoded protein is CASSLYRGQQETQYF.

The chain recombines TRBV2 with TRBJ1-1, with 8 bases fitting TRBD1. The J segment lost 4 bases and the V segment lost 2 bases, leaving 6 bases of the junction unmatched. The CDR3 consists of 15 residues. Germline lookup yields CDR1 SNHLY and CDR2 FYNNEI. The CDR3 loop reads CASSELRGLGTEAFF. The CDR3 nucleotides are TGTGCCAGCAGTGAACTCAGGGGGCTGGGCACTGAAGCTTTCTTT.

J is TRBJ1-6 and V is TRBV2; possible D gene TRBD1, 6 bases. Germline assignment: CDR1 SNHLY and CDR2 FYNNEI. V was trimmed by 6 bases and J by 10 bases, leaving 19 bases between them. This CDR3 has 15 amino acids. CDR3 sequence: CASRRPGGLESPLHF. The CDR3 DNA follows: TGTGCCAGCAGGCGCCCGGGGGGCCTTGAATCACCCCTCCACTTT.

In this sample, this clone turned up a few times. The same CDR3 can be traced to other DNA sequences in this sample. The chain links TRBV29-1 to TRBJ1-2, with 7 bases identical to TRBD1. V dropped 6 bases and J dropped 6; count of bases not matched to a gene: 4. The CDR3 is 11 residues long. Germline V gene lookup returns CDR1 SQVTM and CDR2 ANQGSEA. CDR3 in DNA: TGCAGCGTCAGGGGGTTGGATGGCTACACCTTC. Residues: CSVRGLDGYTF.

J is TRBJ1-2 and V is TRBV24-1; D is perhaps TRBD1 (6 bases). This CDR3 comprises 14 residues. Trimming pared 5 bases from V and 3 bases from J, leaving 12 bases between. CDR1 KGHDR and CDR2 SFDVKD come from the germline V gene. Here the CDR3 DNA reads TGTGCCACCAGTGCCGCGGACAGCCACTATGGCTACACCTTC. This gives the protein CATSAADSHYGYTF.

The chain combines TRBV29-1 with TRBJ2-5, with TRBD1 as a possible D gene (6 bases). Germline CDR1 reads SQVTM; CDR2 reads ANQGSEA. The CDR3 has 13 amino acids. V lost 7 bases to trimming and J lost 4 bases, with 16 bases between them. The CDR3 loop is CSATTGLGETQYF. CDR3 nucleotides: TGCAGCGCCACGACAGGTTTGGGAGAGACCCAGTACTTC.

This sequence joins TRBV2 and TRBJ1-5; 10 positions match TRBD1. The length of the CDR3 is 15 residues. Trimming cost V 6 bases and J 4 bases; bases outside gene matches: 6. Germline values: CDR1 SNHLY, CDR2 FYNNEI. The chain's CDR3 is CASSGTGDVNQPQHF. The CDR3, as DNA: TGTGCCAGCAGCGGGACAGGGGACGTGAATCAGCCCCAGCATTTT.

This chain links TRBV28 with TRBJ2-7; TRBD2 is a possible D gene (6 bases). V gave up 7 bases and J gave up 2 bases, with 15 bases separating them. The germline V gene encodes CDR1 MDHEN and CDR2 SYDVKM. The CDR3 is 14 amino acids. CDR3 in DNA: TGTGCCAGCACCCTGGGAGGCCATCCCTACGAGCAGTACTTC. Translation gives CASTLGGHPYEQYF.

The gene calls are TRBV19 and TRBJ1-2; 8 bases are a match to TRBD1. The V gene end was trimmed by 0 bases and the J gene end by 8 bases; junction bases not matched to a gene: 5. There are 14 residues in the CDR3. Germline-derived CDR1 and CDR2 are LNHDA and SQIVND (reference sequence). The CDR3: CASSIDFWTGGYTF. The CDR3 nucleotides read TGTGCCAGTAGTATAGACTTTTGGACAGGGGGCTACACCTTC.

This chain links TRBV7-2 with TRBJ1-1; D is unresolved. The V gene's germline CDR1 is SGHTA and CDR2 FQGNSA. V dropped 3 bases and J dropped 4 bases, with 18 bases sitting between them. The CDR3 extends over 16 amino acids. In DNA, the CDR3 is TGTGCCAGCAGCTTCCAAGTGGGTACCGGGTCCACTGAAGCTTTCTTT. This sequence encodes CASSFQVGTGSTEAFF.

The chain recombines TRBV5-1 with TRBJ2-7; TRBD1 agrees at 12 bases. The CDR3 extends over 18 amino acids. Losses at the gene ends were 1 base for V and 5 bases for J; bases not matched to a gene: 13. From germline, CDR1 is SGHRS and CDR2 YFSETQ. The CDR3 region has the DNA TGCGCCAGCAGCTTGAAGGGACAGGGGGCGCCCGGCCGTGACGAGCAGTACTTC. It encodes CASSLKGQGAPGRDEQYF.

This chain links TRBV12-5 with TRBJ2-7; D not resolved. With 3 bases removed from V and 3 bases from J, the gap between germline ends came to 3 bases. CDR3 length: 11 residues. Per germline, CDR1 LGHNT and CDR2 FRNRAP. Here the CDR3 reads CASGLLYEQYF. Written as DNA, the CDR3 is TGTGCTAGTGGTTTACTCTACGAGCAGTACTTC. Filled out from reference TRBV12-5 and TRBJ2-7, the complete variable domain reads DARVTQTPRHKVTEMGQEVTMRCQPILGHNTVFWYRQTMMQGLELLAYFRNRAPLDDSGMPKDRFSAEMPDATLATLKIQPSEPRDSAVYFCASGLLYEQYFGPGTRLTVT.